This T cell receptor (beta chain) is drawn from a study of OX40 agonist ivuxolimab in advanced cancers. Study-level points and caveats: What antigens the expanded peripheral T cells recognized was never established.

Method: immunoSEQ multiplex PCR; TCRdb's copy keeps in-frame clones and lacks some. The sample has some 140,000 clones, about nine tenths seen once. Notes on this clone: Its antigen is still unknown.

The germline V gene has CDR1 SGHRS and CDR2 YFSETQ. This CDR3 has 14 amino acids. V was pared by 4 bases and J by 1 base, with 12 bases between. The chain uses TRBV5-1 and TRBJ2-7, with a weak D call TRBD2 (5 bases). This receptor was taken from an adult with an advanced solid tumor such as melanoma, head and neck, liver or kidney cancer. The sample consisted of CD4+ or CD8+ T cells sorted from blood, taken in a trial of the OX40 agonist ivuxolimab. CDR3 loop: CASSASPGSYEQYF. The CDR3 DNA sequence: TGCGCCAGCAGCGCGTCTCCGGGATCCTACGAGCAGTACTTC.